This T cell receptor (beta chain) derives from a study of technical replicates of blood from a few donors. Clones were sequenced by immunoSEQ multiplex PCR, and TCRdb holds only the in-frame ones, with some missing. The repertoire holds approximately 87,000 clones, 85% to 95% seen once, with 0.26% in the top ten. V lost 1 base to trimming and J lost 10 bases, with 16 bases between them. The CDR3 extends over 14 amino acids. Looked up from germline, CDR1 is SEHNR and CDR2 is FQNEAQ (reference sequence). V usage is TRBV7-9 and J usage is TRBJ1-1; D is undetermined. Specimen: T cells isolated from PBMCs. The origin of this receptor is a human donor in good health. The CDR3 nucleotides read TGTGCCAGCAGCTTAGGGGCCAGAAACGTGACAGCTTTCTTT. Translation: CASSLGARNVTAFF.